The entry below describes one TCR beta chain. Antigen specificity is unknown. Genomic DNA came from blood conventional CD4+ T cells gated CD25-low CD127-high. Assay: immunoSEQ multiplex PCR; the TCRdb copy retains only in-frame clones and omits some. The sample lists 21,000 or so clones, about 92% occurring once. The entry originates in a study of regulatory and conventional T cells in RAG deficiency. Points from the study as a whole: Shannon entropy fell and Simpson indices rose in RAG-deficient patients. Other subsets showed approximately 9.6-fold reductions, but Treg unique TCR beta sequences fell about 92-fold in these patients. Patient subsets had shorter CDR3s; Omenn Treg-Tconv overlap exceeded 90%.

Per the germline V gene, CDR1 is MGHRA and CDR2 is YSYEKL. The CDR3 runs to 19 residues. Unmatched junction bases numbered 16, after V lost 2 bases and J lost 5 bases. These data are also associated with another study on regulatory T cells. From that second work: The primer mix had 52 TRBV and 13 TRBJ primers.

Sequencing used CD4+ T cells sorted from blood. The rearrangement links TRBV4-1 to TRBJ2-3; 10 bases are a match to TRBD1. This clonotype originated in a human donor in good health. CDR3 sequence: CASSQIVTAGTGVRDTQYF. Written as DNA, the CDR3 is TGCGCCAGCAGCCAAATAGTGACCGCGGGGACAGGGGTTAGAGATACGCAGTATTTT.